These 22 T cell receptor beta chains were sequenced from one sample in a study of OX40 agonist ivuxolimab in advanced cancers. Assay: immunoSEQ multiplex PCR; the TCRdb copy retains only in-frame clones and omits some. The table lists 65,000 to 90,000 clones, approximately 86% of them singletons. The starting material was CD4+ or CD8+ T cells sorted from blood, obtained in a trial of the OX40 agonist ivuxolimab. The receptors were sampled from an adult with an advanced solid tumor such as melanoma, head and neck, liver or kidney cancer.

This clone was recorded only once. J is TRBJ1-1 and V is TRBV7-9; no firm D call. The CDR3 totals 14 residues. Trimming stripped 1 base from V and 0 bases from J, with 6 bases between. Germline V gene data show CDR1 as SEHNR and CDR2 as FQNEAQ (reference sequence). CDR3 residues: CASSLGEVNTEAFF. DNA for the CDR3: TGTGCCAGCAGCTTAGGGGAGGTGAACACTGAAGCTTTCTTT.

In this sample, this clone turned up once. The CDR3 loop reads CASSRPGTGPDQYF. DNA of the CDR3: TGTGCCAGCAGCCGCCCCGGGACAGGACCTGATCAGTACTTC. The chain has TRBV2 and TRBJ2-7, with 8 bases matching TRBD1. V shed 6 bases, J shed 10 bases, and the junction held 14 bases outside the gene matches. The CDR3 is 14 amino acids. Germline V gives CDR1 SNHLY, CDR2 FYNNEI.

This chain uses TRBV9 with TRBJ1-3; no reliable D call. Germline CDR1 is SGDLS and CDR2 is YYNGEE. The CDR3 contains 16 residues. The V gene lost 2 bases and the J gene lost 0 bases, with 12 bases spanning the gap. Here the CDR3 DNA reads TGTGCCAGCAGCGTCGGAGACCGAGACTCTGGAAACACCATATATTTT. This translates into CASSVGDRDSGNTIYF.

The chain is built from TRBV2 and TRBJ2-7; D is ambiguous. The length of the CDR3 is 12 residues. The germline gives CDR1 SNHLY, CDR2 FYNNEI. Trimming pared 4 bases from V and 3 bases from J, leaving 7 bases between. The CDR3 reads CASSGYSYEQYF. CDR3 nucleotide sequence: TGTGCCAGCAGTGGATACAGCTACGAGCAGTACTTC.

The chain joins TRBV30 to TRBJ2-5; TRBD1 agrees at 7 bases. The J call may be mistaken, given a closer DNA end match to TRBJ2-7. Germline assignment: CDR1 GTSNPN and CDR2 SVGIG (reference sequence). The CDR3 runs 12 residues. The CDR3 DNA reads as TGTGCCTGGAGGTCAGGGGGTAACGAGCAGTACTTC. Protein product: CAWRSGGNEQYF.

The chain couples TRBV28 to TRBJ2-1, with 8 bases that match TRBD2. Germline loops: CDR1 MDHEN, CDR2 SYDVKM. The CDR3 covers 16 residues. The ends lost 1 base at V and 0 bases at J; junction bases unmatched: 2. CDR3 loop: CASSLYSGVSYNEQFF. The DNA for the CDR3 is TGTGCCAGCAGTTTATATAGCGGGGTCTCCTACAATGAGCAGTTCTTC.

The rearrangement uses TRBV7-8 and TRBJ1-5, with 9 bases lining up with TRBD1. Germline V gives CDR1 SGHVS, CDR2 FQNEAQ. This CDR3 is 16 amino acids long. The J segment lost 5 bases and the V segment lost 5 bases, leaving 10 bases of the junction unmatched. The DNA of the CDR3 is TGTGCCAGCAGCCTAAATTACCGGGACAGGGATCAGCCCCAGCATTTT. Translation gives CASSLNYRDRDQPQHF.

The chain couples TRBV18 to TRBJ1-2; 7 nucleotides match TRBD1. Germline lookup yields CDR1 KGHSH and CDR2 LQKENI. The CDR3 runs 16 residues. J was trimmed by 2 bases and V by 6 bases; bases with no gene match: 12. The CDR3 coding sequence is TGTGCCAGCTCCGTCAACAGGGGAGTGGACAACTATGGCTACACCTTC. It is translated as CASSVNRGVDNYGYTF.

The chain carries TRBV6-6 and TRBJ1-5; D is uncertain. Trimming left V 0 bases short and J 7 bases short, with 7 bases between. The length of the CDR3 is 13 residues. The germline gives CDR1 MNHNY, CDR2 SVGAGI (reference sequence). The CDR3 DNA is TGTGCCAGCAGTTACTCGGGCTTCCAGCCCCAGCATTTT. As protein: CASSYSGFQPQHF.

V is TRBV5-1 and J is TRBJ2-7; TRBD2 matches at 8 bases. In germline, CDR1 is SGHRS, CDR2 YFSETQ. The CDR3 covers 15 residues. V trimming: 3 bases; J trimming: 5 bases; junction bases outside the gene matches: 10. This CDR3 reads CASSSRGDRRNEQYF. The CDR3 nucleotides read TGCGCCAGCAGCTCGCGGGGGGACCGAAGGAACGAGCAGTACTTC.

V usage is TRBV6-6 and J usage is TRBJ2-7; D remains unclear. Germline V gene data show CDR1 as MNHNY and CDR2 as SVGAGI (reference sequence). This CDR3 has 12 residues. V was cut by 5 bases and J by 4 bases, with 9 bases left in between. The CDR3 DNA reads TGTGCCAGCAGTCCCCTCGGATACGAGCAGTACTTC. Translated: CASSPLGYEQYF.

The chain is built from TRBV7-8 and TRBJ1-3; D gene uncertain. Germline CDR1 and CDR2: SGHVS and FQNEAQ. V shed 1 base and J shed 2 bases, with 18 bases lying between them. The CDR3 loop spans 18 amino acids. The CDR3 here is CASSLELRHPNPGNTIYF. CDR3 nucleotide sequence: TGTGCCAGCAGCTTAGAGTTAAGGCACCCGAACCCTGGAAACACCATATATTTT.

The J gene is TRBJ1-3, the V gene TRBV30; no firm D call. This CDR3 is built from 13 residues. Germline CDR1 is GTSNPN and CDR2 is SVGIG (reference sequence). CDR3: CAMTFTAGNTIYF. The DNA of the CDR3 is TGTGCTATGACTTTTACCGCTGGAAACACCATATATTTT.

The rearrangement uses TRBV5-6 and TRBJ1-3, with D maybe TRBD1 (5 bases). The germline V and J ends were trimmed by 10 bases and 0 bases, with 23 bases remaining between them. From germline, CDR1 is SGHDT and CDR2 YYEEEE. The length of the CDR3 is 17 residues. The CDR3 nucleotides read TGTGCCTCCAAGAGCAGGGCCTTGGGTGACTCTGGAAACACCATATATTTT. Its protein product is CASKSRALGDSGNTIYF.

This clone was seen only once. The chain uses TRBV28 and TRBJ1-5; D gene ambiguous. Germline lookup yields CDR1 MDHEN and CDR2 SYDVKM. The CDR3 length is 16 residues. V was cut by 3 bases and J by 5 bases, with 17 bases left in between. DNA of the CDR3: TGTGCCAGCAGTTTTGAAGGGATGTTTCGGTATCAGCCCCAGCATTTT. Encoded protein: CASSFEGMFRYQPQHF.

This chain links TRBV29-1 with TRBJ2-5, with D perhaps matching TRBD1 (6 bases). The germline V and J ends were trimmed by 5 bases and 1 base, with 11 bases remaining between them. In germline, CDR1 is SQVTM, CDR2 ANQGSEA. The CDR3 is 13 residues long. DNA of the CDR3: TGCAGCGTTAACAGGGATATCCAAGAGACCCAGTACTTC. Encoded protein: CSVNRDIQETQYF.

DNA of the CDR3: TGTGCCAGCACGGGGGGGGAGACCCAGTACTTC. As protein: CASTGGETQYF. This sequence joins TRBV2 and TRBJ2-5, with 8 positions matching TRBD2. The germline gives CDR1 SNHLY, CDR2 FYNNEI. The CDR3 length is 11 residues. The trim removed 7 bases at V and 5 bases at J, leaving 0 bases unmatched.

The CDR3 reads CASSFDESSGNTIYF. DNA for the CDR3: TGTGCCAGCAGCTTCGACGAGTCCTCTGGAAACACCATATATTTT. The V gene is TRBV7-2, the J gene TRBJ1-3; no reliable D call. The CDR3 length is 15 residues. Trimming cost V 3 bases and J 0 bases, with 9 bases left between them. The germline V gene has CDR1 SGHTA and CDR2 FQGNSA.

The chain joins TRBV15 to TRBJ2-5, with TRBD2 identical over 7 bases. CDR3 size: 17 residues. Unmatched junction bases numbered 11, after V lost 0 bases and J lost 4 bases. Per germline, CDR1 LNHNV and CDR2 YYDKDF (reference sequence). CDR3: CATSRDRTAGRGETQYF. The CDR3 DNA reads TGTGCCACCAGCAGAGACCGAACTGCGGGGAGGGGAGAGACCCAGTACTTC.

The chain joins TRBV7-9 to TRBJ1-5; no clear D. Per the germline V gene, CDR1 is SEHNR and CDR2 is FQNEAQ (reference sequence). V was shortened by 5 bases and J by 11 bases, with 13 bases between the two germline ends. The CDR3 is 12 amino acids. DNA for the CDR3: TGTGCCAGCAGCAACGGCCTAAATGCCCAGCATTTT. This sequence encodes CASSNGLNAQHF.

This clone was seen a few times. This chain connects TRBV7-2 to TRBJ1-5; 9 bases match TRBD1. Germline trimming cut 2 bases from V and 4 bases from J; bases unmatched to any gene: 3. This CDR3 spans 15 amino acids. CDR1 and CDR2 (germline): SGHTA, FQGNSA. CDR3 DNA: TGTGCCAGCAGCTTAACAGGGACAGGGAATCAGCCCCAGCATTTT. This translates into CASSLTGTGNQPQHF.

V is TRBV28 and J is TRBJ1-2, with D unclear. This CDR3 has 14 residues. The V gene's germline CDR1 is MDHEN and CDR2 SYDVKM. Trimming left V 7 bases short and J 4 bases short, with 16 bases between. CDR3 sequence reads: CASIPSPVSYGYTF. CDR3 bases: TGTGCCAGCATCCCTTCCCCCGTCAGCTATGGCTACACCTTC.